Sequencing of this T cell receptor beta chain was carried out in a study of cytomegalovirus exposure and HLA in healthy donors. This CDR3 is built from 13 residues. Per the germline V gene, CDR1 is SGHKS and CDR2 is YYEKEE (reference sequence). Deletions cut 5 bases from V and 5 bases from J, with 14 bases between. Clones were sequenced by immunoSEQ multiplex PCR, and TCRdb holds only the in-frame ones, with some missing. The sample holds fewer than 100,000 clones, approximately 91% seen once. The V gene is TRBV5-5, the J gene TRBJ2-7, with D possibly TRBD2 on 6 matching bases. The origin of this receptor is a man under 40 in good health and CMV-seronegative. Sequenced sample: PBMCs. CDR3 sequence reads: CASRYGGEDEQYF. CDR3 sequence (DNA): TGTGCCAGCAGATATGGAGGGGAGGACGAGCAGTACTTC.